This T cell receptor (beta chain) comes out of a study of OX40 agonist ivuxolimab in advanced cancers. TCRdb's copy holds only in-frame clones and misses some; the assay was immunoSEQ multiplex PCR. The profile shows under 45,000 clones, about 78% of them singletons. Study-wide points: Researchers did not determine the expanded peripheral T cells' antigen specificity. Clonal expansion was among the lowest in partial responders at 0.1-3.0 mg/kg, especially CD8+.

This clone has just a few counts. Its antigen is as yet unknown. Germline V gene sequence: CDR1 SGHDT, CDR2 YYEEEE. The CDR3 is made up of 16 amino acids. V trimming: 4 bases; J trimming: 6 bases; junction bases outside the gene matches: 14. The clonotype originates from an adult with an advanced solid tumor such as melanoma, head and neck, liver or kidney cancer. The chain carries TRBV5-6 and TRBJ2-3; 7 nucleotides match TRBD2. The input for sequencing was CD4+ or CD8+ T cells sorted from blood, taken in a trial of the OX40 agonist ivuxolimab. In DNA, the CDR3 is TGTGCCAGCAGCCCCACCTGGGGGGGGAAGGGGGATACGCAGTATTTT. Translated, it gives CASSPTWGGKGDTQYF.